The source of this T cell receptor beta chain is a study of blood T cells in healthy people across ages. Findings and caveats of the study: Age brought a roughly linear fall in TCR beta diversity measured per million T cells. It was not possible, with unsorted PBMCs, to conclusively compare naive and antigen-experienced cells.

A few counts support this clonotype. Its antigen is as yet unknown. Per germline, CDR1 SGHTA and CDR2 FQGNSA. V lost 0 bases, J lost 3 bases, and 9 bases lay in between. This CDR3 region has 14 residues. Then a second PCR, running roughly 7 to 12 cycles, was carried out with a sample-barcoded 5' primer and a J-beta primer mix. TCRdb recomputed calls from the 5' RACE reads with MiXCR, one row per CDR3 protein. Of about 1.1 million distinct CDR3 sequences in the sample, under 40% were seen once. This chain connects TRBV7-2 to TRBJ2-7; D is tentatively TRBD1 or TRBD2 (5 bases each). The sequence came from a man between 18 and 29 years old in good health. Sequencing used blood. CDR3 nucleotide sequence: TGTGCCAGCAGCTTAGCTATGGGACGCTACGAGCAGTACTTC. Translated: CASSLAMGRYEQYF.